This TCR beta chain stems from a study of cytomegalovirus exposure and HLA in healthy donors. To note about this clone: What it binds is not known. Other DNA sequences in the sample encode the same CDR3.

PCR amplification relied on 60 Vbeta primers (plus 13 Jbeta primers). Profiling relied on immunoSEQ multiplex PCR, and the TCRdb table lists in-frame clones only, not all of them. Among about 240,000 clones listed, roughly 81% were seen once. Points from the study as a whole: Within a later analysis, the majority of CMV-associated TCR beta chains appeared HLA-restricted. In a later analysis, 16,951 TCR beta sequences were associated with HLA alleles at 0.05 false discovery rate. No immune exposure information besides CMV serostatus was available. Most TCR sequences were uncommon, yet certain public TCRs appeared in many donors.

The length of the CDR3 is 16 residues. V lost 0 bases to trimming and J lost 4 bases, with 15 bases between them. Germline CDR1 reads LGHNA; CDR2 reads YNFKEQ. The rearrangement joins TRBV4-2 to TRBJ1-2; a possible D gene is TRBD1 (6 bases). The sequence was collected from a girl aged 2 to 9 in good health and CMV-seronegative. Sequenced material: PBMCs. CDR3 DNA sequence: TGTGCCAGCAGCCAAGATTTATTTGGACAGTCCTATGGCTACACCTTC. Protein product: CASSQDLFGQSYGYTF.